This T cell receptor (beta chain) was documented in a study of blood T cell repertoires in COVID-19. Trimming pared 3 bases from V and 1 base from J, leaving 8 bases between. Germline lookup yields CDR1 KGHSH and CDR2 LQKENI. The CDR3 is 14 amino acids. Study processing details: Nucleated cell number was recorded as an estimate derived from reference gene primer amplification. Clones were sequenced by immunoSEQ multiplex PCR, and TCRdb holds only the in-frame ones, with some missing. That table furnishes V, J and clone size, whereas the DNA furnished D and trimming. The table includes 200,000 to 250,000 clones, more than 75% detected once. Enrollment of patients from Seattle took place during active infection, with longitudinal follow-up.

The sample consisted of peripheral blood. The TCR sequence derives from a woman aged 80 or older with COVID-19, enrolled during active disease. This chain links TRBV18 with TRBJ2-3; perhaps TRBD2 as D (6 bases). CDR3 sequence (DNA): TGTGCCAGCTCACCTTCGGGGGGCACAGATACGCAGTATTTT. Encoded protein: CASSPSGGTDTQYF.